This TCR beta chain stems from a study of beta chain features in type 1 diabetes. Study-level results: A greater similarity of naive, central memory and Treg TCRB repertoires was seen among patients than among healthy donors. Across all four CD4+ subsets, people with type 1 diabetes showed modestly shorter TCRB CDR3s.

Sequenced material consisted of expressed TCRB transcripts (all of the isolated RNA was reverse transcribed). The repertoire was sequenced with immunoSEQ multiplex PCR; TCRdb's copy has only in-frame clones and lacks some. This table has 160,000 or so clones, roughly 65% appearing once. With respect to this clone: Its antigen is not known.

The CDR3 totals 15 residues. CDR1 is SGDLS, CDR2 YYNGEE, per germline. Trimming cost V 3 bases and J 0 bases; bases outside gene matches: 4. The chain employs TRBV9 and TRBJ2-3; TRBD2 matches at 7 bases. The sample comprised naive CD4+ T cells from blood. The sequence was collected from a man in his thirties or forties with type 1 diabetes. As DNA, the CDR3 is TGTGCCAGCAGCGAGAGCGGGGCTAGCACAGATACGCAGTATTTT. As protein: CASSESGASTDTQYF. Drawing the rest from reference TRBV9 and TRBJ2-3, the complete variable domain is DSGVTQTPKHLITATGQRVTLRCSPRSGDLSVYWYQQSLDQGLQFLIQYYNGEERAKGNILERFSAQQFPDLHSELNLSSLELGDSALYFCASSESGASTDTQYFGPGTRLTVL.